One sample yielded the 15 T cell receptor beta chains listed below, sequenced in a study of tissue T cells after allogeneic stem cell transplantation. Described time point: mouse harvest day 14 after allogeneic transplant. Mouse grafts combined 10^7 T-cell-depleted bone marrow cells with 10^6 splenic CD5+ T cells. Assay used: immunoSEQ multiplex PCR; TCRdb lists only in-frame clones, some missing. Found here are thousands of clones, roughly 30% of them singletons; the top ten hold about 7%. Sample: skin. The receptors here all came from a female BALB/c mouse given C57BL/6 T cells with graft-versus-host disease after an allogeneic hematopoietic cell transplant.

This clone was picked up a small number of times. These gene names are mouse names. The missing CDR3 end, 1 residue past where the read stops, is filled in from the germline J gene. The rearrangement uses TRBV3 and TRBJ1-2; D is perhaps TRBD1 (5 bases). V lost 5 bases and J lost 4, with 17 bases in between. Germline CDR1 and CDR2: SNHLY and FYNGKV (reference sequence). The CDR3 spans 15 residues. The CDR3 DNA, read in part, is TGTGCCAGCAGCCAAAGGGGAGGGAGGGGCTCCGACTACACC. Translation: CASSQRGGRGSDYT. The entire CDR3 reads CASSQRGGRGSDYTF. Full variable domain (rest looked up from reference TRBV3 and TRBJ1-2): GPKVLQIPSHQIIDMGQMVTLNCDPVSNHLYFYWYKQILGQQMEFLVNFYNGKVMEKSKLFKDQFSVERPDGSYFTLKIQPTALEDSAVYFCASSQRGGRGSDYTFGSGTRLLVI.

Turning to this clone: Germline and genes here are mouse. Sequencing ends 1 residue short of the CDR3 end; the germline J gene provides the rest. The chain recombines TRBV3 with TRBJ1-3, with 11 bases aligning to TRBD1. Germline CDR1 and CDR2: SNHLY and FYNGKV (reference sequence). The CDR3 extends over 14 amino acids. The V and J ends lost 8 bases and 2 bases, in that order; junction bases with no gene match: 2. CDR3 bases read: TGTGCCAGCGGGGACAGGGGGGCTGGAAATACGCTCTAT. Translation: CASGDRGAGNTLY. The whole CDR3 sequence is CASGDRGAGNTLYF.

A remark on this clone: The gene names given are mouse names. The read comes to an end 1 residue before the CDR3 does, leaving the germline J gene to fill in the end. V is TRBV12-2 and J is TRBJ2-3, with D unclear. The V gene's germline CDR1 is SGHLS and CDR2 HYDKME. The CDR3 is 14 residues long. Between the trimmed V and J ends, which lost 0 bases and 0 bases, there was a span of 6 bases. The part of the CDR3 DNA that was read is TGTGCCAGCTCTCTCCAGGACAGTGCAGAAACGCTGTAT. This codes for CASSLQDSAETLY. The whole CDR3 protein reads CASSLQDSAETLYF. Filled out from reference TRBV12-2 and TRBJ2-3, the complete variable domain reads NSGVVQSPRYIIKGKGERSILKCIPISGHLSVAWYQQTQGQELKFFIQHYDKMERDKGNLPSRFSVQQFDDYHSEMNMSALELEDSAVYFCASSLQDSAETLYFGSGTRLTVL.

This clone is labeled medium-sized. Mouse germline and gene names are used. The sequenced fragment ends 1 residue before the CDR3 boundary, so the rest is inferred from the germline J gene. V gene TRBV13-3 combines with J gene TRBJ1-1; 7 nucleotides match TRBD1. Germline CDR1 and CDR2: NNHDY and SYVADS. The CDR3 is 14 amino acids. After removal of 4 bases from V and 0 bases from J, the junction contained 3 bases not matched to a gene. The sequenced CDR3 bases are TGTGCCAGCAGTCGACAGGGTGCAAACACAGAAGTCTTC. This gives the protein CASSRQGANTEVF. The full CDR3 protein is CASSRQGANTEVFF.

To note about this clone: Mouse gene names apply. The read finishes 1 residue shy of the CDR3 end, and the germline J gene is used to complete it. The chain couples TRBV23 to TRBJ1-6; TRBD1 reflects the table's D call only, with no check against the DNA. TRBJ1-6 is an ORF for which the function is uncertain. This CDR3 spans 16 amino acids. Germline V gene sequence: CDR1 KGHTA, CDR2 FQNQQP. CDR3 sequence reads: CSSSQSRGSYNSPLYF. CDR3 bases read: TGCTCCAGCAGTCAATCCAGGGGTTCCTATAATTCGCCCCTCTAC.

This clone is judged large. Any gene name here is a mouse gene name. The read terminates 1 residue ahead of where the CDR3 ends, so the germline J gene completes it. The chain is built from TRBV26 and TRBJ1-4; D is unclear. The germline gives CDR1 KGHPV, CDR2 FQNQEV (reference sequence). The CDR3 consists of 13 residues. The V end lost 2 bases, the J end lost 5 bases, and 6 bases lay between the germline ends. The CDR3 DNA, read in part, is TGTGCCAGCAGTCTGCGAGGGAACGAAAGATTATTT. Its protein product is CASSLRGNERLF. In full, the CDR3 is CASSLRGNERLFF. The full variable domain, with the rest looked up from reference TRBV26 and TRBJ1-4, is NSKVIQTPRYLVKGQGQKAKMRCIPEKGHPVVFWYQQNKNNEFKFLINFQNQEVLQQIDMTEKRFSAECPSNSPCSLEIQSSEAGDSALYLCASSLRGNERLFFGHGTKLSVL.

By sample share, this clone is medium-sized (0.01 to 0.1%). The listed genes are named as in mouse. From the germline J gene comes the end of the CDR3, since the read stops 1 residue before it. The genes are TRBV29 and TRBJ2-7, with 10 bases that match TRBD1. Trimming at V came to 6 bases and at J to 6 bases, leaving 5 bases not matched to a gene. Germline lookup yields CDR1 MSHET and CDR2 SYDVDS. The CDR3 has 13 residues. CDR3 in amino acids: CASSAGQGSEQYF. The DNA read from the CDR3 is TGTGCTAGCAGCGCGGGACAGGGGTCTGAACAGTAC.

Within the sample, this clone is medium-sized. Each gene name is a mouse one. The CDR3 DNA, read in part, is TGTGCCAGCAGTCCCAGGATTTCCAACGAAAGATTATTT. Translation gives CASSPRISNERLF. In full, the CDR3 reads CASSPRISNERLFF. V and J are TRBV26 and TRBJ1-4; D ambiguous. With the read ending 1 residue before the CDR3 end, the germline J gene is used to fill in that end. Germline values: CDR1 KGHPV, CDR2 FQNQEV (reference sequence). This CDR3 comprises 14 residues. V lost 4 bases, J lost 0 bases, and 6 bases lay in between.

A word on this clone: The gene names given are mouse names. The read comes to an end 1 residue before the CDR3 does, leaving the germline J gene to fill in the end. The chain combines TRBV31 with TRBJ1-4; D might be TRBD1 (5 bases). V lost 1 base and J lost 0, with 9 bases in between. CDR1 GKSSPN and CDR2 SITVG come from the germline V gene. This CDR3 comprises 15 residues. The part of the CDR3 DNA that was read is TGTGCCTGGAGTCGGACAAAAATTTCCAACGAAAGATTATTT. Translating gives CAWSRTKISNERLF. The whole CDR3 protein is CAWSRTKISNERLFF.

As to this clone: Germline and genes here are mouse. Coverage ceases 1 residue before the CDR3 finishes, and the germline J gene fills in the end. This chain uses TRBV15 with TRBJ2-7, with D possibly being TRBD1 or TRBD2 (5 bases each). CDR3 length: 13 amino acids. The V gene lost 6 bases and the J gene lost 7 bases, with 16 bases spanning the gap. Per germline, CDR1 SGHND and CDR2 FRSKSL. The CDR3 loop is CASSLVGAREQYF. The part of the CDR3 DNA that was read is TGTGCCAGCAGCCTCGTCGGGGCGCGAGAACAGTAC.

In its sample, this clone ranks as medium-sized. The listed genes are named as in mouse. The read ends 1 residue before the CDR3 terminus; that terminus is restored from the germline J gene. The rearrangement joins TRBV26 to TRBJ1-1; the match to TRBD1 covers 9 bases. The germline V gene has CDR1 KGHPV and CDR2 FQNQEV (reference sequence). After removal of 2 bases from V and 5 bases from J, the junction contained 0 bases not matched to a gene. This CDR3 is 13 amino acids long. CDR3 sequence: CASSLGQGTEVFF. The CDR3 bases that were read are TGTGCCAGCAGTCTGGGACAGGGGACAGAAGTCTTC. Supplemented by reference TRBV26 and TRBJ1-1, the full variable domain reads NSKVIQTPRYLVKGQGQKAKMRCIPEKGHPVVFWYQQNKNNEFKFLINFQNQEVLQQIDMTEKRFSAECPSNSPCSLEIQSSEAGDSALYLCASSLGQGTEVFFGKGTRLTVV.

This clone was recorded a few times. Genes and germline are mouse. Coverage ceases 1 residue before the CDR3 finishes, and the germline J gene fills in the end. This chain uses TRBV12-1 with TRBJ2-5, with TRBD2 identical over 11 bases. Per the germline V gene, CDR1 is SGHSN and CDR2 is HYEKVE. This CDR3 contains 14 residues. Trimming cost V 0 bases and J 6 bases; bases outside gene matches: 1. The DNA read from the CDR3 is TGTGCCAGCTCTCTCGACTGGGGGGGGGACACCCAGTAC. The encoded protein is CASSLDWGGDTQY. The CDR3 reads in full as CASSLDWGGDTQYF.

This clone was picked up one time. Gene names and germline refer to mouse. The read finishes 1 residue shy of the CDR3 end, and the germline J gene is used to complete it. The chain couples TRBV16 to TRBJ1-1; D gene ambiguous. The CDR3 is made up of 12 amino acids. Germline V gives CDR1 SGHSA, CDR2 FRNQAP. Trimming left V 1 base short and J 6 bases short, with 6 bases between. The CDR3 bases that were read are TGTGCAAGCAGCTTAGTCAGATCAGAAGTCTTC. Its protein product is CASSLVRSEVF. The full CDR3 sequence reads CASSLVRSEVFF.

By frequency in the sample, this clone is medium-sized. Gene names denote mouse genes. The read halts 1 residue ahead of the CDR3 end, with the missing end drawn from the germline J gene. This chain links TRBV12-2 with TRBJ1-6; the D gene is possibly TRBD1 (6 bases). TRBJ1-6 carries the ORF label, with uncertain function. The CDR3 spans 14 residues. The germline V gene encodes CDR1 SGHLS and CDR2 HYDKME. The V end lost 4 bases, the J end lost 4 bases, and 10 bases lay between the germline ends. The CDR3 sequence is CASSQGQYNSPLYF. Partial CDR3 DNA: TGTGCCAGCTCCCAGGGACAATATAATTCGCCCCTCTAC.

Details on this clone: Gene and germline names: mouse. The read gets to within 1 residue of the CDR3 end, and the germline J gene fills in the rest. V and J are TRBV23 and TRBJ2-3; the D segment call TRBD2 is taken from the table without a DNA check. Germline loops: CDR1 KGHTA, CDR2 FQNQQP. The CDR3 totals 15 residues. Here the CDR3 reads CSSSQSSWGAETLYF. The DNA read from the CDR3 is TGCTCCAGCAGTCAATCTTCCTGGGGTGCAGAAACGCTGTAT.